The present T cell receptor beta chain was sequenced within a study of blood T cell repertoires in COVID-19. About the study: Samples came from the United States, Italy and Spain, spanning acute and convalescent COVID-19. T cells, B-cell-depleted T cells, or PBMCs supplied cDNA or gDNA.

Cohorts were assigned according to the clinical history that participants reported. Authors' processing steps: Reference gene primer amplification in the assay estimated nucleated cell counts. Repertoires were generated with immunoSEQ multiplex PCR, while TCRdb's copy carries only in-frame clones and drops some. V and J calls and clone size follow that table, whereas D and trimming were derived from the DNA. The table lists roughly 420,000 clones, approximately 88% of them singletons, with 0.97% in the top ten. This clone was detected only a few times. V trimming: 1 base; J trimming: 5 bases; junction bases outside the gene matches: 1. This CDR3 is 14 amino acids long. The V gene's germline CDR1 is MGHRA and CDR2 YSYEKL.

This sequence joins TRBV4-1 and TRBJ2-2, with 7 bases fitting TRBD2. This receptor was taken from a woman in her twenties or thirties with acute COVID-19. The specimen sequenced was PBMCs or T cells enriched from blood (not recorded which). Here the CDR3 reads CASSQGEGTGELFF. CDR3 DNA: TGCGCCAGCAGCCAAGGGGAGGGGACCGGGGAGCTGTTTTTT.